The 9 T cell receptor beta chains listed next were all sequenced from one sample in a study of blood T cell repertoires in COVID-19. Sequencing was performed with immunoSEQ multiplex PCR; in TCRdb, only in-frame clones are kept and a portion is missing. The data show about 300,000 clones, approximately 90% seen once. Specimen: peripheral blood. Receptors were obtained from a woman in her thirties with COVID-19, enrolled during active disease.

V and J are TRBV2 and TRBJ2-5; 11 bases agree with TRBD2. The germline V gene has CDR1 SNHLY and CDR2 FYNNEI. The CDR3 contains 19 residues. The ends lost 3 bases at V and 4 bases at J; junction bases unmatched: 16. The CDR3 loop reads CASSDFRVGSGGAGETQYF. The CDR3 coding sequence is TGTGCCAGCAGTGACTTTCGGGTCGGTAGCGGGGGGGCCGGAGAGACCCAGTACTTC.

The chain recombines TRBV10-2 with TRBJ2-7; 10 bases agree with TRBD1. The CDR3 spans 16 residues. The junction had 10 bases not matched to a gene; V was cut back by 3 bases and J by 5 bases. CDR1 and CDR2 from the germline V gene are WSHSY and SAAADI. CDR3 protein: CASSERGQGIPHEQYV. CDR3 sequence (DNA): TGCGCCAGCAGTGAAAGGGGACAGGGGATCCCCCACGAGCAGTACGTC.

This chain joins TRBV5-1 and TRBJ2-1, with D perhaps TRBD1 (6 bases). The germline V and J ends were trimmed by 2 bases and 0 bases, with 12 bases remaining between them. Germline CDR1 is SGHRS and CDR2 is YFSETQ. The CDR3 totals 16 residues. CDR3 bases: TGCGCCAGCAGCTTCCTTCCAGGGGTCTCCTACAATGAGCAGTTCTTC. Amino acid sequence: CASSFLPGVSYNEQFF.

The rearrangement links TRBV6-5 to TRBJ1-2; the D is unclear. V lost 6 bases and J 5 bases, leaving 13 bases between the germline ends. The CDR3 contains 13 residues. Germline V gives CDR1 MNHEY, CDR2 SVGAGI. The CDR3 sequence is CASRGIRGYGYTF. The CDR3 DNA is TGTGCCAGCAGAGGGATACGGGGTTATGGCTACACCTTC.

This chain connects TRBV3-1 (or the pseudogene TRBV3-2) to TRBJ1-6, with D uncertain. The germline V gene has CDR1 LGHDT and CDR2 YNNKEL (reference sequence). V lost 1 base, J lost 10 bases, and 5 bases lay in between. The CDR3 length is 12 residues. The CDR3 nucleotides read TGTGCCAGCAGCCAAGGGCTCTCACCCCTCCACTTT. Translated: CASSQGLSPLHF.

This chain uses TRBV7-3 with TRBJ1-2; D is ambiguous. There are 15 residues in the CDR3. The V gene's germline CDR1 is SGHTA and CDR2 FQGTGA. Trimming removed 6 bases at V and 4 bases at J, with 18 bases between. As DNA, the CDR3 is TGTGCCAGCAGTCCCACGGCAGGATCAAGCTATGGCTACACCTTC. Its protein product is CASSPTAGSSYGYTF.

The V and J genes are TRBV7-2 and TRBJ2-7; D is unclear. The CDR3 contains 14 residues. With 6 bases removed from V and 0 bases from J, the gap between germline ends came to 12 bases. Germline lookup yields CDR1 SGHTA and CDR2 FQGNSA. The CDR3 DNA reads as TGTGCCAGCAGACTGATGGCAGGCTCCTACGAGCAGTACTTC. Translation gives CASRLMAGSYEQYF.

The V call is TRBV7-2, the J call TRBJ1-1; D gene uncertain. The CDR3 spans 14 residues. Trimming took 1 base from V and 5 from J, leaving 11 bases between them. Germline assignment: CDR1 SGHTA and CDR2 FQGNSA. The CDR3 spells CASSLGEVGTEAFF. The CDR3 DNA sequence: TGTGCCAGCAGCTTAGGGGAGGTGGGGACTGAAGCTTTCTTT.

The chain combines TRBV3-1 (or the pseudogene TRBV3-2) with TRBJ2-5, with D perhaps TRBD1 (5 bases). Germline assignment: CDR1 LGHDT and CDR2 YNNKEL (reference sequence). The germline V and J ends were trimmed by 3 bases and 4 bases, with 15 bases remaining between them. The CDR3 extends over 15 amino acids. This CDR3 is CASSHLYQGGETQYF. In DNA, the CDR3 is TGTGCCAGCAGCCACCTATATCAGGGCGGAGAGACCCAGTACTTC.